This T cell receptor beta chain was observed in a study of blood T cell repertoires in COVID-19. Study-level background: Donors in the United States, Italy and Spain gave samples during acute or convalescent COVID-19. T cells, B-cell-depleted T cells, or PBMCs provided the cDNA or gDNA that served as material.

Original methodology: It was from reference gene primer amplification that nucleated cell counts were estimated. The protocol was immunoSEQ multiplex PCR, while the TCRdb copy is restricted to in-frame clones and leaves out a portion. D and trimming were read from the DNA, whereas the V and J calls and clone size are those reported in that table. This sample has a few hundred thousand clones; about nine tenths occur once, and the top ten carry around 2.9%. CDR3 size: 14 residues. V shed 6 bases and J 2 bases; nucleotides not matched to a gene: 4. Germline CDR1 and CDR2: MNHEY and SVGAGI. The TCR sequence derives from a woman aged 25 to 39 with active or convalescent COVID-19. The chain couples TRBV6-5 to TRBJ2-3; TRBD2 aligns across 8 bases. The specimen was peripheral blood. In nucleotides, the CDR3 is TGTGCCAGCAGGGGACTAGTTAACACAGATACGCAGTATTTT. This translates into CASRGLVNTDTQYF.